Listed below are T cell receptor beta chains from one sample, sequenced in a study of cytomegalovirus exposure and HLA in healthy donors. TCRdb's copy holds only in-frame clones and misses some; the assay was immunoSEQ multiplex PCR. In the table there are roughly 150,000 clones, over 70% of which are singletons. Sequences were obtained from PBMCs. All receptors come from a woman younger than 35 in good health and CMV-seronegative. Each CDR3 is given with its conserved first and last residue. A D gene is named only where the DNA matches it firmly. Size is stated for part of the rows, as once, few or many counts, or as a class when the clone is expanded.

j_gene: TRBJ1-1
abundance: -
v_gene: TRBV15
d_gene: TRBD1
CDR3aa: CATSRGGGQELNTEAFF
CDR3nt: TGTGCCACCAGCAGAGGTGGGGGACAGGAGCTGAACACTGAAGCTTTCTTT

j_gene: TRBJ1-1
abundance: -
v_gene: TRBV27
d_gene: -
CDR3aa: CASSSRLNTEAFF
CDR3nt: TGTGCCAGCAGTTCGCGACTCAACACTGAAGCTTTCTTT

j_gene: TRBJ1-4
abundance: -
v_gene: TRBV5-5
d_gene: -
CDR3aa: CASSFQGRYGEKLFF
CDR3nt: TGTGCCAGCAGCTTTCAGGGAAGGTACGGTGAAAAACTGTTTTTT

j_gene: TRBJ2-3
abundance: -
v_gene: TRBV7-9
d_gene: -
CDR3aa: CASSLGLEGYSDTQYF
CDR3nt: TGTGCCAGCAGCTTAGGTCTAGAGGGTTACTCAGATACGCAGTATTTT

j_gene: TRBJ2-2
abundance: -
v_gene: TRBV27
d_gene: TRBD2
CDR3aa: CASRRTSGARGTGELFF
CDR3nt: TGTGCCAGCAGACGGACTAGCGGGGCAAGGGGGACCGGGGAGCTGTTTTTT

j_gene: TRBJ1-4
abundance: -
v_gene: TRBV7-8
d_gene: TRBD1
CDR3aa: CASSLLGTGAKNEKLFF
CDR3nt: TGTGCCAGCAGCCTTCTGGGGACAGGGGCAAAGAATGAAAAACTGTTTTTT

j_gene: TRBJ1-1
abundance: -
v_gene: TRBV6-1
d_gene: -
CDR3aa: CASSEARQMNTEAFF
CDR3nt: TGTGCCAGCAGTGAAGCGCGGCAGATGAACACTGAAGCTTTCTTT

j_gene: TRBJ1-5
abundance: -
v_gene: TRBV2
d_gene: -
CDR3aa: CASSLTVKDQPQHF
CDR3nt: TGTGCCAGCAGCCTGACAGTTAAAGATCAGCCCCAGCATTTT

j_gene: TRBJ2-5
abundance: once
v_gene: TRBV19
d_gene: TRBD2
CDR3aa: CASSIGTSGRHFQETQYF
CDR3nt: TGTGCCAGTAGTATTGGGACTAGCGGGAGACACTTCCAAGAGACCCAGTACTTC

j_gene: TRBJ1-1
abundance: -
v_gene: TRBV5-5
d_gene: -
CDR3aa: CASSFRGAGNTEAFF
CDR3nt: TGTGCCAGCAGCTTTCGGGGGGCTGGGAACACTGAAGCTTTCTTT

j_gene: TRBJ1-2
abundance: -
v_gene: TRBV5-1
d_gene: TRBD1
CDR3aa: CASSSGTGVYGYTF
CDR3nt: TGCGCCAGCAGCTCCGGGACAGGCGTTTATGGCTACACCTTC

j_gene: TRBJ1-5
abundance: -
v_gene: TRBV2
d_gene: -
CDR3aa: CASSEAPGRGQHF
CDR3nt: TGTGCCAGCAGTGAAGCGCCGGGGAGAGGTCAGCATTTT

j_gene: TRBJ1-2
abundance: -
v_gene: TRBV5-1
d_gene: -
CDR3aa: CASSLTGGNGYTF
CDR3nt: TGCGCCAGCAGCTTGACGGGGGGGAATGGCTACACCTTC

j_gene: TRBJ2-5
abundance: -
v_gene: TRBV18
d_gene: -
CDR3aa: CASSRTPGGETQYF
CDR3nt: TGTGCCAGCTCAAGGACCCCGGGGGGCGAGACCCAGTACTTC